This T cell receptor (beta chain) was observed in a study of human T cells and chemical hapten exposure. MiXCR, applied by TCRdb to the RACE reads, yields one record per CDR3 protein. The table records roughly 38,000 distinct CDR3 sequences, about an eighth of them present only once. Documented time point: pre-sensitization, week 0. Specified treatment: therapeutic diphenylcyclopropenone sensitization with weekly scalp DPC. The CDR3 loop spans 17 amino acids. Trimming took off 4 bases at V and 1 base at J, with 19 bases between the two ends. In germline, CDR1 is MDHEN, CDR2 SYDVKM. Specimen: whole blood, collected in connection with sensitization to the hapten diphenylcyclopropenone (DPC). V usage is TRBV28 and J usage is TRBJ1-1; tentative D call: TRBD1 (6 bases). The origin of this receptor is a woman aged 25 to 39 with alopecia areata. Some clones in this sample may be carry-over from other donors' samples. CDR3 sequence (DNA): TGTGCCAGCAGTTATTTTTCGGGGGGCGCGACGAACACTGAAGCTTTCTTT. This encodes CASSYFSGGATNTEAFF.